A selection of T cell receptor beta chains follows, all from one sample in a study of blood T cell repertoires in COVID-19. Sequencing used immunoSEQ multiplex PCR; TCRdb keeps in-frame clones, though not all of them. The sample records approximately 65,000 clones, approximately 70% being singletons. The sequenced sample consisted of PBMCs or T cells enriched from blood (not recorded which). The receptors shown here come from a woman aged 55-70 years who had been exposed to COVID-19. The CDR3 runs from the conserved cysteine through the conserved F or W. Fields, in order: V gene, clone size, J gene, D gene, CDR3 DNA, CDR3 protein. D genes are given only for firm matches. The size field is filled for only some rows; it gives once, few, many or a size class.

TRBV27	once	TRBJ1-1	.	TGTGCCAGCAGTTTAGAGTTATCTCCGAACACTGAAGCTTTCTTT	CASSLELSPNTEAFF
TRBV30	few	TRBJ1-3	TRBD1	TGTGCCTGGAGTGGTAGACAGGGGGGGCCTGCTGGAAACACCATATATTTT	CAWSGRQGGPAGNTIYF
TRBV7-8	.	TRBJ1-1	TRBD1	TGTGCCAGCAGCTCCTATCGACAGGGGAAGAACACTGAAGCTTTCTTT	CASSSYRQGKNTEAFF
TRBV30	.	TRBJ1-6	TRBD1	TGTGCCAGCGACAGGGGTTGGGATTCACCCCTCCACTTT	CASDRGWDSPLHF
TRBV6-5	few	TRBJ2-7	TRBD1	TGTGCCAGCAGCCCGGACAGGAAGTCCTACGAGCAGTACTTC	CASSPDRKSYEQYF
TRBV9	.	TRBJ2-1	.	TGTGCCAGCAGCGTGGGCAGATTACAGCAGTTCTTC	CASSVGRLQQFF
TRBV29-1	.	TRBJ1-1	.	TGCAGCGCTGACGGGGACTCCCCGACCGCTTTCTTT	CSADGDSPTAFF
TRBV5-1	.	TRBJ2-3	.	TGCGCCAGCAGCCGGGTCGAGGGTACAGATACGCAGTATTTT	CASSRVEGTDTQYF
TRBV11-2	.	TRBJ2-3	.	TGTGCCAGCAGCGCACCCCTAGCAGGAGGCTTCACAGATACGCAGTATTTT	CASSAPLAGGFTDTQYF
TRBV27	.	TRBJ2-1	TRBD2	TGTGCCAGCACCCATCAGAAGCGGGGAATCTACAATGAGCAGTTCTTC	CASTHQKRGIYNEQFF
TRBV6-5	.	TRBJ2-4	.	TGTGCCAGCAGGTCGACAGAACTTGCAAACATTCAGTACTTC	CASRSTELANIQYF
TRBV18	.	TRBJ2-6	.	TGTGCCAGCTCACCACCGCCACAGCTACCTCGATCCGGGGCCAACGTCCTGACTTTC	CASSPPPQLPRSGANVLTF
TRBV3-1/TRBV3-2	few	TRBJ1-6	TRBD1	TGTGCCAGCAGCCAAGACGGAACAGGGGGCGCGGGCTATAATTCACCCCTCCACTTT	CASSQDGTGGAGYNSPLHF
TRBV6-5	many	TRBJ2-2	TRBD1	TGTGCCAGCAGTAACAGGGGAGGGGAGCTGTTTTTT	CASSNRGGELFF
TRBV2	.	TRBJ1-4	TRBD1	TGTGCCAGCAGCCCTGACAGGGGGAATGAAAAACTGTTTTTT	CASSPDRGNEKLFF
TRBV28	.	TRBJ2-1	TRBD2	TGTGCCAGCAGTTTATTCCCAAGCGGGGGGGTTGGGGAGCAGTTCTTC	CASSLFPSGGVGEQFF
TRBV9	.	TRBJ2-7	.	TGTGCCAGCAGCGCCCTGGGGGGCTCCTACGAGCAGTACTTC	CASSALGGSYEQYF
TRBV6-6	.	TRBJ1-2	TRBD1	TGTGCCAGCAGTAAGGACAGGGATACTAACTATGGCTACACCTTC	CASSKDRDTNYGYTF
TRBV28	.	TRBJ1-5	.	TGTGCCAGCAGTTTGCCCGGGTCTGGCAATCAGCCCCAGCATTTT	CASSLPGSGNQPQHF
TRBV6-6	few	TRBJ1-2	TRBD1	TGTGCCAGCAGTCCAAAATTGACCGGGACAGGGACTTATGGCTACACCTTC	CASSPKLTGTGTYGYTF
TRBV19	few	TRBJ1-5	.	TGTGCCAGTAGCATGGACAGTGATAGGCCCCAGCATTTT	CASSMDSDRPQHF
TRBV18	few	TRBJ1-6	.	TGTGCCAGCTCCCTCTGGACGGGAAATTCACCCCTCCACTTT	CASSLWTGNSPLHF
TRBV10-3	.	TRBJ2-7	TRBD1	TGTGCCATCGGCGGACAGGGGGAAGGCGAGCAGTACTTC	CAIGGQGEGEQYF
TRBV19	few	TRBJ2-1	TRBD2	TGTGCCAGTAGTATAGAGCCTAGCGGGAGGGCTTATGAGCAGTTCTTC	CASSIEPSGRAYEQFF
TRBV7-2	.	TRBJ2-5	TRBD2	TGTGCCAGCAGCAAGACTAGCGGGGGTCGGGGGGAAGAGACCCAGTACTTC	CASSKTSGGRGEETQYF
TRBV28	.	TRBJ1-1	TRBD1	TGTGCCAGCAGGATCGACAGGGGTACTTTCTTT	CASRIDRGTFF
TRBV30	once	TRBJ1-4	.	TGTGCCTGGGAAAGACAGTCCCTTATCGGACTGTTTTTT	CAWERQSLIGLFF
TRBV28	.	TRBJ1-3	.	TGTGCCAGCAGTTTCCTCGCACAGGGTAATATTTATTTT	CASSFLAQGNIYF
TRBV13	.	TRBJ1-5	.	TGTGCCAGCAGCTTAAGAGGGGGAAATCAGCCCCAGCATTTT	CASSLRGGNQPQHF
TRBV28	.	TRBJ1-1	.	TGTGCCAGCAGTGCCGGGGGTCGTGAAGCTTTCTTT	CASSAGGREAFF
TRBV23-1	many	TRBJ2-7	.	TGCGCCAGCACCCCATCGAGCGGGACAAGTATCGGACTCTTC	CASTPSSGTSIGLF
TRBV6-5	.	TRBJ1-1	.	TGTGCCAGCAGTCCCACGACAGTTAAAGCTTTCTTT	CASSPTTVKAFF
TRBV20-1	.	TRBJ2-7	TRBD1	TGCAGTGCTAGTCCGACAGGGGGTACCTCCTACGAGCAGTACTTC	CSASPTGGTSYEQYF
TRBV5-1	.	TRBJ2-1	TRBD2	TGCGCCAGCACTACTAGCGGCTACAATGAGCAGTTCTTC	CASTTSGYNEQFF
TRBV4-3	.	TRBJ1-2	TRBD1	TGCGCCAGCAGCCCTGGACAGGGCACCATCTATGGCTACACCTTC	CASSPGQGTIYGYTF
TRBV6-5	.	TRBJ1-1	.	TGTGCCAGCAGTAAACAGAGCAGGGAGGGGGCTGAAGCTTTCTTT	CASSKQSREGAEAFF
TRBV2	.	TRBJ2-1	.	TGTGCCAGCAGGACCGGGACACATAGCTCCTACAATGAGCAGTTCTTC	CASRTGTHSSYNEQFF
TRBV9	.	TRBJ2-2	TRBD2	TGTGCCAGCAGCCGACTAGCGGGGGGCCTGGGCGGGGAGCTGTTTTTT	CASSRLAGGLGGELFF
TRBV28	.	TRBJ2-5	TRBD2	TGTGCCAGCAGTATGGCTAGCGGGAGGGCCGCAGAGACCCAGTACTTC	CASSMASGRAAETQYF